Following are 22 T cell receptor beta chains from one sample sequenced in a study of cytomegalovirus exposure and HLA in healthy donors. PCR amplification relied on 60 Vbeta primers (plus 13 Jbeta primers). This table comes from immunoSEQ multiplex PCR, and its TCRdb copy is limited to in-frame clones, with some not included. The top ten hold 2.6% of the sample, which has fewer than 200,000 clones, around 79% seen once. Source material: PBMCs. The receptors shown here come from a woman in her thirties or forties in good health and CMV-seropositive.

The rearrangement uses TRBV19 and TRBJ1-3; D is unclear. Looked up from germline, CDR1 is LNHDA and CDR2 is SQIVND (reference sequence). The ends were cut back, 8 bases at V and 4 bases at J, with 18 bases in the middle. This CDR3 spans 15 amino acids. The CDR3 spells CASYPPGRRGNTIYF. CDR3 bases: TGTGCCAGTTACCCCCCGGGGAGGAGAGGAAACACCATATATTTT.

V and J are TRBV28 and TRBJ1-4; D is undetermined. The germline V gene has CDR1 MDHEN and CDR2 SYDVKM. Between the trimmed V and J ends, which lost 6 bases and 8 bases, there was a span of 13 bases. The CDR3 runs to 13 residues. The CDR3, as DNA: TGTGCCAGCAGACAGAGCCTCCGAGAAAAACTGTTTTTT. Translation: CASRQSLREKLFF.

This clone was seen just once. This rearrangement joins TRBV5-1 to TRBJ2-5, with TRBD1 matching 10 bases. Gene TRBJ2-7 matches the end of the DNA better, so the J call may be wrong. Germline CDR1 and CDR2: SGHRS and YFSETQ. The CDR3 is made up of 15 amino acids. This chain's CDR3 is CASSLGGTGAYEQYF. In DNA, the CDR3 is TGCGCCAGCAGCTTGGGAGGGACAGGGGCCTACGAGCAGTACTTC.

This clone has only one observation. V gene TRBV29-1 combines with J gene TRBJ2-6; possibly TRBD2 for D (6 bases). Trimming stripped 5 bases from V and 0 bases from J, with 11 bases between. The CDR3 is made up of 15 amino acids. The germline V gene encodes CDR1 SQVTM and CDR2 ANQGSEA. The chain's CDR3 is CSVTGLHSGANVLTF. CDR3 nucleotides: TGCAGCGTTACGGGACTCCACTCTGGGGCCAACGTCCTGACTTTC.

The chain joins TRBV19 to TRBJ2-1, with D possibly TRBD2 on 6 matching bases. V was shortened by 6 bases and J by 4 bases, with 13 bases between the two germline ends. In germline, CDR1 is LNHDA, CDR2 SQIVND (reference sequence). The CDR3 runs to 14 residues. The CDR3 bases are TGTGCCAGTAGCTCCGGACGGGAGTACAATGAGCAGTTCTTC. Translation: CASSSGREYNEQFF.

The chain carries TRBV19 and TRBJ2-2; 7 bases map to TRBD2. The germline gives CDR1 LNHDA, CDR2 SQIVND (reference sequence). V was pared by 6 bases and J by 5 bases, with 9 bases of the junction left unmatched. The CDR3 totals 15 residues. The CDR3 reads CASRPSGGWTGELFF. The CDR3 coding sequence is TGTGCCAGTAGACCGTCGGGGGGATGGACCGGGGAGCTGTTTTTT.

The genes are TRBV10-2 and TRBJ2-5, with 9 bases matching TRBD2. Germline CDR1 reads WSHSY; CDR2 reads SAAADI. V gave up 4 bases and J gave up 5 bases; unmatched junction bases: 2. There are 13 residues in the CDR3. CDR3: CASSVSGRETQYF. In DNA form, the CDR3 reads TGCGCCAGCAGTGTGAGCGGGAGGGAGACCCAGTACTTC.

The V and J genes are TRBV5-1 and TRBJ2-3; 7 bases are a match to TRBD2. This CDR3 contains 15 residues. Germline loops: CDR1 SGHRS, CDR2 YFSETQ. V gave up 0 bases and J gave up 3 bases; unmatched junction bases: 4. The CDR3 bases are TGCGCCAGCAGCTTGGCGGGGGGAGGGACAGATACGCAGTATTTT. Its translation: CASSLAGGGTDTQYF.

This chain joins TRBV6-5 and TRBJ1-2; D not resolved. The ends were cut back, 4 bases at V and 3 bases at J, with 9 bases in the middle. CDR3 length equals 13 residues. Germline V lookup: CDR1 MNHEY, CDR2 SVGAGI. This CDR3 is CASSLRYHYGYTF. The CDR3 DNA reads TGTGCCAGCAGTTTGAGGTACCACTATGGCTACACCTTC.

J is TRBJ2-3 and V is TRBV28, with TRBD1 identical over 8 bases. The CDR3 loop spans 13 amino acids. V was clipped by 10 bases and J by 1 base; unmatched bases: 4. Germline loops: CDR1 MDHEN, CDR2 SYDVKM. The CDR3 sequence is CAILTGGTDTQYF. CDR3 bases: TGTGCCATCTTGACAGGGGGCACAGATACGCAGTATTTT.

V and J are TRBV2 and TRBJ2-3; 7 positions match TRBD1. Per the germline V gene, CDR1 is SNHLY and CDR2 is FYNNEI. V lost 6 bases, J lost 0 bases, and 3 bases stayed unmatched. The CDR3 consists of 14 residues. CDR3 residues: CASSRDSSTDTQYF. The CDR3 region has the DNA TGTGCCAGCAGCCGGGACAGCAGCACAGATACGCAGTATTTT. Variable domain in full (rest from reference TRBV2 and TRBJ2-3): EPEVTQTPSHQVTQMGQEVILRCVPISNHLYFYWYRQILGQKVEFLVSFYNNEISEKSEIFDDQFSVERPDGSNFTLKIRSTKLEDSAMYFCASSRDSSTDTQYFGPGTRLTVL.

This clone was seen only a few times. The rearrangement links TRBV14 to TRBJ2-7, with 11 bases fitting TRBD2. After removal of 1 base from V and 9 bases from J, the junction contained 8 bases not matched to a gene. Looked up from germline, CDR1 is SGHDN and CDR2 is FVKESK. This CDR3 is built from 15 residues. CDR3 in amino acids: CASSQGPLAGVGQYF. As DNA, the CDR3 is TGTGCCAGCAGCCAAGGTCCACTAGCGGGAGTCGGGCAGTACTTC.

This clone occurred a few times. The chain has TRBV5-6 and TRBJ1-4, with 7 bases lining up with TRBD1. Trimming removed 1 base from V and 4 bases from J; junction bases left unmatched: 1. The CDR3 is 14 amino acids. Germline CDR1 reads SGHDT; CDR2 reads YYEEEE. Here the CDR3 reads CASSLRGHNEKLFF. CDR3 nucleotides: TGTGCCAGCAGCTTGAGGGGGCATAATGAAAAACTGTTTTTT.

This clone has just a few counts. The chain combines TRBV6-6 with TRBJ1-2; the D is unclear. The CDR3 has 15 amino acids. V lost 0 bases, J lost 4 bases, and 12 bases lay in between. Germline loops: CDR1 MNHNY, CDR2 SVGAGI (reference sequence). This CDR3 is CASSYSYGESYGYTF. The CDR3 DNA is TGTGCCAGCAGTTACTCGTACGGGGAGAGCTATGGCTACACCTTC.

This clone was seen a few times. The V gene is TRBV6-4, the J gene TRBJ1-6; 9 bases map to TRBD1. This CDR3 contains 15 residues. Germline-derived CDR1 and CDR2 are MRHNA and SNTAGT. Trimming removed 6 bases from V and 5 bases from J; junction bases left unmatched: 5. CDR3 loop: CASRRRTGDNSPLHF. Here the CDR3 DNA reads TGTGCCAGCAGACGCCGGACAGGGGATAATTCACCCCTCCACTTT.

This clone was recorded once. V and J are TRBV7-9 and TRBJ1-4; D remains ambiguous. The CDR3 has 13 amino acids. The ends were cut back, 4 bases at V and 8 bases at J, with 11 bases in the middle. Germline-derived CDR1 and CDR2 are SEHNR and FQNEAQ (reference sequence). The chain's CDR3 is CASSSTGGEKLFF. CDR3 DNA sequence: TGTGCCAGCAGCTCTACGGGTGGGGAAAAACTGTTTTTT.

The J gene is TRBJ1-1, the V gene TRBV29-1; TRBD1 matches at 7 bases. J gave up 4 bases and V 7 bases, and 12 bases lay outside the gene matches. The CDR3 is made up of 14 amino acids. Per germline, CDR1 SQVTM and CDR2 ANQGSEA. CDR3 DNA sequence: TGCAGCGCTTGGACAGGTAGGGGGGTCACTGAAGCTTTCTTT. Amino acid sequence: CSAWTGRGVTEAFF.

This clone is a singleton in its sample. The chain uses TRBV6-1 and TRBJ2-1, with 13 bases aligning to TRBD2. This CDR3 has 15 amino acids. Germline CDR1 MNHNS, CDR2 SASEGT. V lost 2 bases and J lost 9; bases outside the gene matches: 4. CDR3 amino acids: CASSETSGRATEQFF. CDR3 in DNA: TGTGCCAGCAGTGAAACTAGCGGGAGGGCCACTGAGCAGTTCTTC.

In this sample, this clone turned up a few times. The DNA of the CDR3 is TGTGCCAGCAGCCGAGACAGGGATTTCTACGAGCAGTACTTC. Translating it yields CASSRDRDFYEQYF. V gene TRBV4-2 combines with J gene TRBJ2-7; 7 bases map to TRBD1. V trimming: 4 bases; J trimming: 3 bases; junction bases outside the gene matches: 6. CDR3 size: 14 residues. Germline V CDR1 and CDR2: LGHNA, YNFKEQ.

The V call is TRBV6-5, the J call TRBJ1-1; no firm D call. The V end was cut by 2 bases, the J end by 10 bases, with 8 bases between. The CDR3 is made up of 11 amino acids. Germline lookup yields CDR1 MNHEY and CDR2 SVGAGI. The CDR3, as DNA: TGTGCCAGCAGTTACATAGGAGGAGCTTTCTTT. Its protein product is CASSYIGGAFF.

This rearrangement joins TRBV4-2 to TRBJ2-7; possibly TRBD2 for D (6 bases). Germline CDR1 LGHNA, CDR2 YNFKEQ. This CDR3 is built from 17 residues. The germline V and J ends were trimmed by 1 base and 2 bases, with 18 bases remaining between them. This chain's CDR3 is CASSQGGGSGVPYEQYF. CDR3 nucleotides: TGTGCCAGCAGCCAAGGAGGAGGTAGCGGAGTACCCTACGAGCAGTACTTC.

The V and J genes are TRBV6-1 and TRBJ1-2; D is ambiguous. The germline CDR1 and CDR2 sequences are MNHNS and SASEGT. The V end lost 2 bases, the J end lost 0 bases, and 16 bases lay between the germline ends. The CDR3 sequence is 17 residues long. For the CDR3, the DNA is TGTGCCAGCAGTGAATTCTATGTGGGCCCGACTAACTATGGCTACACCTTC. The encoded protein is CASSEFYVGPTNYGYTF.